What follows are 29 T cell receptor beta chains derived from one specimen sequenced in a study of cytomegalovirus exposure and HLA in healthy donors. Use of 60 Vbeta and 13 Jbeta primers characterized the PCR. Measured with immunoSEQ multiplex PCR; TCRdb has only the in-frame clones, and not every one. This sample has 150,000 to 160,000 clones, with around 80% found just once. Sequencing was carried out using PBMCs. The receptors stem from a man between 25 and 39 years old in good health and CMV-seropositive.

This chain joins TRBV5-1 and TRBJ1-5, with D maybe TRBD1 (6 bases). In germline, CDR1 is SGHRS, CDR2 YFSETQ. V was cut by 5 bases and J by 6 bases, with 15 bases left in between. The CDR3 loop spans 14 amino acids. The CDR3 nucleotides read TGCGCCAGCAGTCGGGGGGGGGCTAGTCAGCCCCAGCATTTT. Protein product: CASSRGGASQPQHF. The variable domain in full, with the rest retrieved from reference TRBV5-1 and TRBJ1-5, is KAGVTQTPRYLIKTRGQQVTLSCSPISGHRSVSWYQQTPGQGLQFLFEYFSETQRNKGNFPGRFSGRQFSNSRSEMNVSTLELGDSALYLCASSRGGASQPQHFGDGTRLSIL.

This clone was detected only a few times. The chain combines TRBV30 with TRBJ2-2, with 10 bases identical to TRBD2. The V segment lost 4 bases and the J segment 1 base; nucleotides outside the gene matches: 3. CDR3 length equals 15 residues. Germline V gene data show CDR1 as GTSNPN and CDR2 as SVGIG (reference sequence). The CDR3 nucleotides read TGTGCCTGGACTTGGACTAGCGGGAACACCGGGGAGCTGTTTTTT. Its translation is CAWTWTSGNTGELFF. The full variable domain, rest sourced from reference TRBV30 and TRBJ2-2, is SQTIHQWPATLVQPVGSPLSLECTVEGTSNPNLYWYRQAAGRGLQLLFYSVGIGQISSEVPQNLSASRPQDRQFILSSKKLLLSDSGFYLCAWTWTSGNTGELFFGEGSRLTVL.

The genes are TRBV7-3 and TRBJ2-3, with TRBD2 as a possible D gene (5 bases). The CDR3 extends over 14 amino acids. The germline V and J ends were trimmed by 5 bases and 6 bases, with 15 bases remaining between them. From germline, CDR1 is SGHTA and CDR2 FQGTGA. In nucleotides, the CDR3 is TGTGCCAGCAGCCCCGGGGATGGAGGTGATACGCAGTATTTT. It is translated as CASSPGDGGDTQYF.

This chain joins TRBV19 and TRBJ1-2; D gene unclear. V gave up 1 base and J gave up 6 bases, with 18 bases separating them. The germline gives CDR1 LNHDA, CDR2 SQIVND (reference sequence). The CDR3 contains 16 residues. CDR3 region: CASSIALTTEDNGYTF. CDR3 nucleotides: TGTGCCAGTAGTATAGCCTTGACCACAGAAGACAATGGCTACACCTTC.

The chain has TRBV10-3 and TRBJ2-7; 10 bases align to TRBD2. This CDR3 is 13 amino acids long. The germline CDR1 and CDR2 sequences are ENHRY and SYGVKD. After removal of 9 bases from V and 5 bases from J, the junction contained 7 bases not matched to a gene. CDR3 sequence reads: CAMASGSPHEQYF. The CDR3 DNA is TGTGCCATGGCTAGCGGGAGTCCCCACGAGCAGTACTTC.

The chain recombines TRBV5-5 with TRBJ2-5; a weak D match, TRBD1 (6 bases). Trimming cost V 0 bases and J 5 bases, with 11 bases left between them. Germline CDR1 is SGHKS and CDR2 is YYEKEE (reference sequence). This CDR3 has 14 amino acids. CDR3 loop: CASSLAGELETQYF. As DNA, the CDR3 is TGTGCCAGCAGCTTGGCAGGGGAATTGGAGACCCAGTACTTC.

V gene TRBV2 combines with J gene TRBJ2-4; 13 bases match TRBD2. Germline V gene data show CDR1 as SNHLY and CDR2 as FYNNEI. The junction had 7 bases not matched to a gene; V was cut back by 3 bases and J by 8 bases. The length of the CDR3 is 16 residues. CDR3 loop: CASSDGLAGARDIQYF. The DNA of the CDR3 is TGTGCCAGCAGTGATGGACTAGCGGGAGCGAGGGACATTCAGTACTTC.

Note on this clone: Other DNA sequences of this sample code for an identical CDR3. The J gene is TRBJ2-3, the V gene TRBV9; 8 bases line up with TRBD2. This CDR3 contains 16 residues. Germline V gene data show CDR1 as SGDLS and CDR2 as YYNGEE. V was clipped by 0 bases and J by 1 base; unmatched bases: 4. The CDR3 here is CASSVDGAGGTDTQYF. CDR3 nucleotide sequence: TGTGCCAGCAGCGTAGACGGAGCGGGAGGCACAGATACGCAGTATTTT.

This clone has more than one count but fewer than ten. The rearrangement links TRBV6-1 to TRBJ1-5, with a tentative D call TRBD1 (6 bases). The V end was cut by 9 bases, the J end by 3 bases, with 15 bases between. Germline values: CDR1 MNHNS, CDR2 SASEGT. The CDR3 extends over 14 amino acids. CDR3 residues: CASIRDKLNQPQHF. The CDR3 DNA reads as TGTGCCAGTATCCGGGACAAACTCAATCAGCCCCAGCATTTT.

The rearrangement links TRBV18 to TRBJ1-4; possible D gene TRBD1, 5 bases. This CDR3 has 14 amino acids. The V gene's germline CDR1 is KGHSH and CDR2 LQKENI. V lost 4 bases, J lost 5 bases, and 11 bases lay in between. The DNA of the CDR3 is TGTGCCAGCTCACAAAGGGGCAGGAATGAAAAACTGTTTTTT. It codes for CASSQRGRNEKLFF.

This chain connects TRBV2 to TRBJ2-5; D perhaps matches TRBD1 (6 bases). The CDR3 length is 13 residues. V was trimmed by 5 bases and J by 1 base, leaving 8 bases between them. From germline, CDR1 is SNHLY and CDR2 FYNNEI. The CDR3 region is CASSLDSQETQYF. The CDR3 DNA follows: TGTGCCAGCAGTCTGGACAGCCAAGAGACCCAGTACTTC.

This chain links TRBV7-9 with TRBJ2-5, with TRBD1 matching over 7 bases. Germline CDR1 and CDR2: SEHNR and FQNEAQ (reference sequence). CDR3 length equals 14 residues. V lost 5 bases, J lost 5 bases, and 8 bases stayed unmatched. The CDR3 DNA reads TGTGCCAGCAGCAACCGACAGGGCTGGGAGACCCAGTACTTC. This translates into CASSNRQGWETQYF. The whole variable domain, remainder taken from reference TRBV7-9 and TRBJ2-5, is DTGVSQNPRHKITKRGQNVTFRCDPISEHNRLYWYRQTLGQGPEFLTYFQNEAQLEKSRLLSDRFSAERPKGSFSTLEIQRTEQGDSAMYLCASSNRQGWETQYFGPGTRLLVL.

This chain links TRBV20-1 with TRBJ1-2; no clear D. The CDR3 has 11 amino acids. Germline CDR1 and CDR2: DFQATT and SNEGSKA (reference sequence). The germline V and J ends were trimmed by 7 bases and 9 bases, with 15 bases remaining between them. Here the CDR3 reads CSGREGSSYTF. CDR3 sequence (DNA): TGCAGTGGGAGAGAGGGCTCGAGCTACACCTTC.

V gene TRBV7-2 combines with J gene TRBJ1-5; a possible D gene is TRBD1 (6 bases). Looked up from germline, CDR1 is SGHTA and CDR2 is FQGNSA. Trimming removed 5 bases at V and 3 bases at J, with 14 bases between. The CDR3 is 15 amino acids. The CDR3 nucleotides read TGTGCCAGCAGCCGCCTGACAGGCAACAATCAGCCCCAGCATTTT. Translated, it gives CASSRLTGNNQPQHF.

The chain has TRBV6-1 and TRBJ2-5, with D tentatively TRBD1 or TRBD2 (5 bases each). The DNA end favors TRBJ2-7, so the J call may be wrong. The length of the CDR3 is 12 residues. Germline V gives CDR1 MNHNS, CDR2 SASEGT. The CDR3: CASRANGGEQYF. In nucleotides, the CDR3 is TGTGCCAGCCGGGCTAATGGGGGCGAGCAGTACTTC.

CDR3 residues: CASSPGRVQETQYF. The DNA of the CDR3 is TGCGCCAGCAGCCCCGGGAGGGTCCAAGAGACCCAGTACTTC. V usage is TRBV5-1 and J usage is TRBJ2-5; 8 bases map to TRBD2. CDR3 length: 14 residues. The ends lost 4 bases at V and 1 base at J; junction bases unmatched: 3. Looked up from germline, CDR1 is SGHRS and CDR2 is YFSETQ.

The chain couples TRBV19 to TRBJ2-1; TRBD2 is a possible D gene (5 bases). The CDR3 is 16 amino acids. V lost 3 bases and J lost 0, with 12 bases in between. Germline V CDR1 and CDR2: LNHDA, SQIVND (reference sequence). The CDR3 sequence is CASSIISGFSYNEQFF. CDR3 coding DNA: TGTGCCAGTAGTATTATTTCGGGGTTCTCCTACAATGAGCAGTTCTTC.

The chain couples TRBV25-1 to TRBJ1-6; TRBD1 aligns across 9 bases. The CDR3 spans 14 residues. The junction had 9 bases not matched to a gene; V was cut back by 8 bases and J by 10 bases. CDR1 and CDR2 from the germline V gene are MGHDK and SYGVNS. The CDR3 is CASDPGQGTSPLHF. The CDR3 DNA is TGTGCCAGCGACCCGGGACAGGGAACATCACCCCTCCACTTT. Full variable domain (rest looked up from reference TRBV25-1 and TRBJ1-6): EADIYQTPRYLVIGTGKKITLECSQTMGHDKMYWYQQDPGMELHLIHYSYGVNSTEKGDLSSESTVSRIRTEHFPLTLESARPSHTSQYLCASDPGQGTSPLHFGNGTRLTVT.

The chain joins TRBV5-4 to TRBJ2-2; TRBD2 aligns across 10 bases. The V segment lost 2 bases and the J segment 0 bases; nucleotides outside the gene matches: 1. Germline loops: CDR1 SGHNT, CDR2 YYREEE (reference sequence). The CDR3 totals 16 residues. CDR3 sequence (DNA): TGTGCCAGCAGCTTTGGGACTAGCGCGAACACCGGGGAGCTGTTTTTT. As protein: CASSFGTSANTGELFF.

This chain's CDR3 is CASSNRGYTEAFF. CDR3 DNA: TGTGCCAGCAGTAACAGGGGATACACTGAAGCTTTCTTT. The chain carries TRBV28 and TRBJ1-1; 7 positions agree with TRBD1. CDR3 length equals 13 residues. The V and J ends lost 5 bases and 3 bases, in that order; junction bases with no gene match: 3. Germline V gives CDR1 MDHEN, CDR2 SYDVKM.

The rearrangement uses TRBV7-2 and TRBJ1-4, with D hard to call. CDR3 length equals 14 residues. The ends were cut back, 1 base at V and 2 bases at J, with 5 bases in the middle. Germline V gives CDR1 SGHTA, CDR2 FQGNSA. The CDR3 DNA follows: TGTGCCAGCAGCTTAGTATCTACTAATGAAAAACTGTTTTTT. Translated: CASSLVSTNEKLFF.

The rearrangement links TRBV6-6 to TRBJ1-1; no firm D call. V was clipped by 2 bases and J by 2 bases, with 6 bases between them. Per germline, CDR1 MNHNY and CDR2 SVGAGI (reference sequence). The CDR3 spans 13 residues. The CDR3 loop is CASSYVDNTEAFF. CDR3 coding DNA: TGTGCCAGCAGTTACGTAGATAACACTGAAGCTTTCTTT.

This sequence joins TRBV5-4 and TRBJ1-1; D ambiguous. Per germline, CDR1 SGHNT and CDR2 YYREEE (reference sequence). Trimming pared 4 bases from V and 2 bases from J, leaving 15 bases between. This CDR3 region has 15 residues. In nucleotides, the CDR3 is TGTGCCAGCAGCCCCCCGAGTCTATCTAACACTGAAGCTTTCTTT. It translates to CASSPPSLSNTEAFF.

The chain is built from TRBV7-8 and TRBJ2-7, with TRBD2 matching over 8 bases. Per germline, CDR1 SGHVS and CDR2 FQNEAQ. This CDR3 has 15 amino acids. V was pared by 4 bases and J by 4 bases, with 9 bases of the junction left unmatched. CDR3 residues: CASSSPSAGGYEQYF. The CDR3 coding sequence is TGTGCCAGCAGCTCCCCCTCGGCGGGAGGATACGAGCAGTACTTC.

This chain links TRBV4-1 with TRBJ1-2; 7 bases line up with TRBD1. The CDR3 covers 13 residues. Trimming removed 8 bases from V and 3 bases from J; junction bases left unmatched: 6. In germline, CDR1 is MGHRA, CDR2 YSYEKL. CDR3 protein: CASADRVDYGYTF. Here the CDR3 DNA reads TGCGCCAGCGCCGACAGGGTAGACTATGGCTACACCTTC.

This clone was seen once. The chain recombines TRBV2 with TRBJ2-3, with D maybe TRBD2 (5 bases). The germline gives CDR1 SNHLY, CDR2 FYNNEI. This CDR3 has 14 amino acids. Trimming removed 3 bases at V and 0 bases at J, with 7 bases between. CDR3 sequence (DNA): TGTGCCAGCAGTGAGAGAGGGAGCACAGATACGCAGTATTTT. It yields the protein CASSERGSTDTQYF.

V usage is TRBV7-3 and J usage is TRBJ2-3, with TRBD2 as a possible D gene (5 bases). V was pared by 5 bases and J by 8 bases, with 11 bases between. Germline CDR1 SGHTA, CDR2 FQGTGA. The CDR3 runs 12 residues. The CDR3 is CASSRPRGTQYF. The CDR3 nucleotides are TGTGCCAGCAGCCGTCCTCGGGGTACGCAGTATTTT.

The chain couples TRBV27 to TRBJ2-2; D ambiguous. Between the trimmed V and J ends, which lost 7 bases and 8 bases, there was a span of 20 bases. The CDR3 contains 15 residues. Germline V gene lookup returns CDR1 MNHEY and CDR2 SMNVEV (reference sequence). The CDR3 bases are TGTGCCAGCAAGGAGCAACCAAGTAACTTTGGGGAGCTGTTTTTT. Translated, it gives CASKEQPSNFGELFF.

The chain links TRBV21-1 to TRBJ1-2; the table's D call, TRBD1, has no DNA check behind it. TRBV21-1 is classified as a pseudogene. This CDR3 has 18 residues. The CDR3 DNA reads TGTGCCAGCAGCAAAGGATTGGGGTTGACAGGGGATTTTTATGGCTACACCTTC. Its protein is CASSKGLGLTGDFYGYTF.